Following are 19 T cell receptor beta chains from one sample sequenced in a study of OX40 agonist ivuxolimab in advanced cancers. TCRdb's copy holds only in-frame clones and misses some; the assay was immunoSEQ multiplex PCR. The repertoire consists of 45,000 or so clones, with 88% occurring once and the leading ten covering 18%. The specimen was CD4+ or CD8+ T cells sorted from blood, collected in a trial of the OX40 agonist ivuxolimab. Source of these receptors: an adult with an advanced solid tumor such as melanoma, head and neck, liver or kidney cancer.

J is TRBJ1-1 and V is TRBV19; 8 bases line up with TRBD1. Trimming cost V 1 base and J 6 bases; bases outside gene matches: 4. This CDR3 is 14 amino acids long. Germline CDR1 reads LNHDA; CDR2 reads SQIVND (reference sequence). As DNA, the CDR3 is TGTGCCAGTAGTATAGGGACAGGGTCCCCTGAAGCTTTCTTT. It encodes CASSIGTGSPEAFF.

The gene calls are TRBV4-1 and TRBJ1-2, with TRBD1 matching 10 bases. From germline, CDR1 is MGHRA and CDR2 YSYEKL. CDR3 length: 20 amino acids. V was clipped by 0 bases and J by 0 bases; unmatched bases: 13. Here the CDR3 reads CASSQEGGLGQGSPNYGYTF. The CDR3 region has the DNA TGCGCCAGCAGCCAAGAAGGGGGGCTGGGACAGGGGAGCCCTAACTATGGCTACACCTTC.

This rearrangement joins TRBV6-1 to TRBJ1-6, with 11 nucleotides matching TRBD1. With 5 bases clipped from V and 9 bases from J, the junction kept 6 bases outside the gene matches. The CDR3 sequence is 15 residues long. The germline gives CDR1 MNHNS, CDR2 SASEGT. The chain's CDR3 is CASSLSGTGGSPLHF. Here the CDR3 DNA reads TGTGCCAGCAGTCTGTCCGGGACAGGGGGTTCACCCCTCCACTTT.

The chain has TRBV6-5 and TRBJ1-1; unclear D gene. This CDR3 region has 14 residues. Trimming shortened V by 0 bases and J by 2 bases, and 7 bases separated the two germline ends. CDR1 MNHEY and CDR2 SVGAGI come from the germline V gene. In DNA form, the CDR3 reads TGTGCCAGCAGTTACTCTGGGTCTAACACTGAAGCTTTCTTT. This sequence encodes CASSYSGSNTEAFF.

The CDR3 region is CASSVPGSPNTGELFF. CDR3 DNA sequence: TGTGCCAGCAGCGTACCCGGCTCACCCAACACCGGGGAGCTGTTTTTT. The chain is built from TRBV9 and TRBJ2-2, with D uncertain. Deletions cut 1 base from V and 2 bases from J, with 12 bases between. The CDR3 is 16 residues long. Germline V gene sequence: CDR1 SGDLS, CDR2 YYNGEE.

The genes are TRBV4-2 and TRBJ2-2, with no clear D. This CDR3 region has 12 residues. Germline values: CDR1 LGHNA, CDR2 YNFKEQ. V lost 2 bases, J lost 6 bases, and 4 bases lay in between. The CDR3: CASSQLPGELFF. In DNA, the CDR3 is TGTGCCAGCAGCCAACTCCCCGGGGAGCTGTTTTTT.

The chain uses TRBV29-1 and TRBJ2-7, with D perhaps TRBD2 (6 bases). The CDR3 is 13 residues long. Per germline, CDR1 SQVTM and CDR2 ANQGSEA. The germline V and J ends were trimmed by 3 bases and 6 bases, with 15 bases remaining between them. The CDR3 reads CSVDARDFGEQYF. The CDR3 region has the DNA TGCAGCGTTGACGCCAGGGACTTCGGCGAGCAGTACTTC.

This clone was observed a handful of times. The chain employs TRBV5-6 and TRBJ1-6, with 7 bases fitting TRBD1. V was pared by 4 bases and J by 8 bases, with 12 bases of the junction left unmatched. CDR1 is SGHDT, CDR2 YYEEEE, per germline. The CDR3 runs to 16 residues. CDR3 sequence reads: CASSQETGEGDSPLHF. The CDR3 DNA is TGTGCCAGCAGCCAGGAAACAGGGGAAGGTGATTCACCCCTCCACTTT.

This chain connects TRBV9 to TRBJ2-1; 10 bases map to TRBD1. V lost 3 bases to trimming and J lost 9 bases; unmatched junction nucleotides: 3. The CDR3 extends over 13 amino acids. Germline V gives CDR1 SGDLS, CDR2 YYNGEE. CDR3 in DNA: TGTGCCAGCAGCGGGGACAGGGGTGTTGAGCAGTTCTTC. Translation: CASSGDRGVEQFF.

This chain uses TRBV5-6 with TRBJ2-1; no reliable D call. The germline V gene encodes CDR1 SGHDT and CDR2 YYEEEE. This CDR3 comprises 11 residues. The ends were cut back, 0 bases at V and 10 bases at J, with 5 bases in the middle. CDR3 in amino acids: CASSLVGEQFF. DNA for the CDR3: TGTGCCAGCAGCTTGGTGGGGGAGCAGTTCTTC.

The chain employs TRBV4-1 and TRBJ1-2; D is undetermined. Germline V CDR1 and CDR2: MGHRA, YSYEKL. CDR3 length equals 13 residues. Trimming took 1 base from V and 4 from J, leaving 7 bases between them. CDR3 nucleotides: TGCGCCAGCAGCCAAGTATCCGGCTATGGCTACACCTTC. It specifies CASSQVSGYGYTF.

V is TRBV4-3 and J is TRBJ1-5, with a tentative D call TRBD1 (5 bases). The germline V gene encodes CDR1 LGHNA and CDR2 YSLEER. Trimming shortened V by 0 bases and J by 6 bases, and 9 bases separated the two germline ends. CDR3 length: 14 amino acids. The CDR3 bases are TGCGCCAGCAGCCAAGATTTAGGGACTCAGCCCCAGCATTTT. The encoded protein is CASSQDLGTQPQHF.

The gene calls are TRBV6-1 and TRBJ1-1; the D is unclear. The V end was cut by 4 bases, the J end by 3 bases, with 15 bases between. Germline V gene data show CDR1 as MNHNS and CDR2 as SASEGT. CDR3 length equals 15 residues. CDR3 nucleotide sequence: TGTGCCAGCAGTGCGATGGACCCGACTTACACTGAAGCTTTCTTT. Translated: CASSAMDPTYTEAFF.

The V gene is TRBV5-4, the J gene TRBJ2-1; 12 nucleotides line up with TRBD2. The CDR3 has 15 residues. In germline, CDR1 is SGHNT, CDR2 YYREEE (reference sequence). J lost 14 bases, V lost 0 bases, and 9 bases had no gene match. CDR3 nucleotides: TGTGCCAGCAGCTTGGGCCGACTAGCGGGGGCGGGGAAGTTCTTC. It is translated as CASSLGRLAGAGKFF.

The rearrangement links TRBV27 to TRBJ1-6, with D possibly matching TRBD1 (5 bases). The CDR3 is made up of 16 amino acids. The V gene's germline CDR1 is MNHEY and CDR2 SMNVEV (reference sequence). V dropped 7 bases and J dropped 0 bases, with 13 bases sitting between them. Here the CDR3 reads CASTRDPSSYNSPLHF. In DNA, the CDR3 is TGTGCCAGCACCCGGGACCCCAGCTCCTATAATTCACCCCTCCACTTT.

The chain combines TRBV28 with TRBJ2-7; no firm D call. The germline gives CDR1 MDHEN, CDR2 SYDVKM. This CDR3 is 12 amino acids long. The V gene lost 6 bases and the J gene lost 4 bases, with 10 bases spanning the gap. The CDR3 here is CASSPSGYEQYF. CDR3 in DNA: TGTGCCAGCAGCCCGAGTGGTTACGAGCAGTACTTC.

The CDR3 is CASSQDRAGNTEAFF. The DNA of the CDR3 is TGCGCCAGCAGCCAAGATCGGGCGGGGAACACTGAAGCTTTCTTT. The rearrangement uses TRBV4-3 and TRBJ1-1; D unclear. The germline V and J ends were trimmed by 0 bases and 1 base, with 9 bases remaining between them. This CDR3 is 15 amino acids long. Germline V gives CDR1 LGHNA, CDR2 YSLEER.

The chain uses TRBV7-2 and TRBJ2-7, with 10 bases identical to TRBD1. This CDR3 region has 13 residues. The V gene end was trimmed by 8 bases and the J gene end by 6 bases; junction bases not matched to a gene: 7. CDR1 and CDR2 from the germline V gene are SGHTA and FQGNSA. The CDR3 here is CASARDRGSEQYF. The CDR3 region has the DNA TGTGCCAGCGCAAGGGACAGGGGAAGCGAGCAGTACTTC.

This chain joins TRBV2 and TRBJ1-3, with TRBD1 as a possible D gene (6 bases). This CDR3 spans 18 amino acids. The ends were cut back, 0 bases at V and 0 bases at J, with 15 bases in the middle. Germline V gene data show CDR1 as SNHLY and CDR2 as FYNNEI. CDR3 nucleotides: TGTGCCAGCAGTGAAGCGGGAGGATTGGACAGCTCTGGAAACACCATATATTTT. This encodes CASSEAGGLDSSGNTIYF.